This T cell receptor (beta chain) was recovered during a study of shared clonotypes between healthy human individuals. Study-wide background: Ranging from 18 to 49 in age, donors were two women and a few men.

Selected positively for CCR7 and CD45RO-negative, naive CD8 cells excluded terminally differentiated effector memory CD45RA+ cells. Note on this clone: The antigen remains unidentified.

The assay ran at deep level. As originally analysed: Filtering was not the same, since immunoSEQ gave junction-only sequences without quality scores. Assay used: immunoSEQ multiplex PCR; TCRdb lists only in-frame clones, some missing. V and J calls and clone size come straight from that table; D and trimming were deduced from the DNA. The repertoire holds more than 500,000 clones, about 95% seen once, with around 0.11% in the top ten. Points from the study as a whole: Blood was the sole source, and tissue repertoires probably differ.

Sequenced input: naive CD8+ T cells sorted from blood. The origin of this receptor is a woman aged 25 to 39 in good health.

The CDR3 nucleotides are TGTGCCAGCAGCCCGGGCACAGGCGGGACCGCTTTCTTT. Its protein is CASSPGTGGTAFF. The chain employs TRBV11-3 and TRBJ1-1; weak D call: TRBD1 (5 bases). The CDR3 sequence is 13 residues long. The germline V and J ends were trimmed by 5 bases and 11 bases, with 18 bases remaining between them. Germline assignment: CDR1 SGHNT and CDR2 YENEEA.